These 23 T cell receptor beta chains came from one sample sequenced in a study of identical twins. TCRdb ran MiXCR on the 5' RACE reads and lists one entry per CDR3 protein. The data show fewer than 450,000 distinct CDR3 sequences, around 9% seen once. The sequenced sample consisted of naive T cells sorted from blood. The receptors come from a woman aged 45 to 65 in good health.

This clonotype was seen more than once but under ten times. The J gene is TRBJ2-6, the V gene TRBV5-1, with 8 bases lining up with TRBD1. Germline CDR1 reads SGHRS; CDR2 reads YFSETQ. V lost 3 bases to trimming and J lost 0 bases; unmatched junction nucleotides: 5. The CDR3 extends over 17 amino acids. Here the CDR3 DNA reads TGCGCCAGCAGCTCCGGACAGGGAAGCTCTGGGGCCAACGTCCTGACTTTC. The encoded protein is CASSSGQGSSGANVLTF. Filled out from reference TRBV5-1 and TRBJ2-6, the complete variable domain reads KAGVTQTPRYLIKTRGQQVTLSCSPISGHRSVSWYQQTPGQGLQFLFEYFSETQRNKGNFPGRFSGRQFSNSRSEMNVSTLELGDSALYLCASSSGQGSSGANVLTFGAGSRLTVL.

This CDR3 reads CASRDDSYEQFF. As DNA, the CDR3 is TGTGCCAGCAGGGACGACAGTTATGAGCAGTTCTTC. The chain couples TRBV3-1 to TRBJ2-1; perhaps TRBD1 as D (5 bases). Between the trimmed V and J ends, which lost 6 bases and 8 bases, there was a span of 11 bases. CDR1 is LGHDT, CDR2 YNNKEL, per germline (reference sequence). The CDR3 loop spans 12 amino acids.

This clonotype was counted a few times. The chain joins TRBV4-1 to TRBJ2-1; D might be TRBD2 (6 bases). From germline, CDR1 is MGHRA and CDR2 YSYEKL. CDR3 length equals 17 residues. V dropped 0 bases and J dropped 9 bases, with 21 bases sitting between them. Written as DNA, the CDR3 is TGCGCCAGCAGCCAAGATTTGGACTCCACGGGGGAGTCTGAGCAGTTCTTC. This sequence encodes CASSQDLDSTGESEQFF.

The rearrangement uses TRBV27 and TRBJ2-1; 9 bases fit TRBD1. Germline CDR1 and CDR2: MNHEY and SMNVEV (reference sequence). J gave up 2 bases and V 5 bases, and 7 bases lay outside the gene matches. The CDR3 is 16 amino acids. CDR3 region: CASSPGQGLTYNEQFF. The CDR3 region has the DNA TGTGCCAGCAGTCCGGGACAGGGCCTCACCTACAATGAGCAGTTCTTC.

This clonotype showed up many times. This chain uses TRBV9 with TRBJ2-1; a weak D match, TRBD2 (6 bases). Germline-derived CDR1 and CDR2 are SGDLS and YYNGEE. Trimming took off 7 bases at V and 2 bases at J, with 13 bases between the two ends. This CDR3 comprises 14 residues. The CDR3 sequence: CASSRGGTYNEQFF. The CDR3 DNA follows: TGTGCCAGCTCCCGTGGAGGGACCTACAATGAGCAGTTCTTC.

The sample holds many counts of this clonotype. The chain recombines TRBV5-1 with TRBJ2-7; 11 bases match TRBD2. Germline V gene lookup returns CDR1 SGHRS and CDR2 YFSETQ. Unmatched junction bases numbered 5, after V lost 7 bases and J lost 2 bases. This CDR3 has 14 amino acids. In DNA form, the CDR3 reads TGCGCCAGCGCTTCGACTAGCGGGGCCTACGAGCAGTACTTC. Translation: CASASTSGAYEQYF.

The chain uses TRBV5-1 and TRBJ2-1, with 11 positions matching TRBD1. The V segment lost 0 bases and the J segment 9 bases; nucleotides outside the gene matches: 8. The CDR3 spans 16 residues. Germline assignment: CDR1 SGHRS and CDR2 YFSETQ. In DNA, the CDR3 is TGCGCCAGCAGCTTGGAAATCCCCGGACAGGGGGCTGAGCAGTTCTTC. As protein: CASSLEIPGQGAEQFF. Full variable domain (remainder filled in from reference TRBV5-1 and TRBJ2-1): KAGVTQTPRYLIKTRGQQVTLSCSPISGHRSVSWYQQTPGQGLQFLFEYFSETQRNKGNFPGRFSGRQFSNSRSEMNVSTLELGDSALYLCASSLEIPGQGAEQFFGPGTRLTVL.

The rearrangement links TRBV18 to TRBJ2-7, with TRBD1 matching 8 bases. The CDR3 is 14 residues long. The V segment lost 3 bases and the J segment 7 bases; nucleotides outside the gene matches: 8. Germline CDR1 and CDR2: KGHSH and LQKENI. CDR3: CASSPAGTGWEQYV. For the CDR3, the DNA is TGTGCCAGCTCACCGGCCGGGACAGGATGGGAGCAGTACGTC.

The V and J genes are TRBV5-1 and TRBJ1-2; D perhaps matches TRBD1 (6 bases). This CDR3 region has 13 residues. Germline V lookup: CDR1 SGHRS, CDR2 YFSETQ. Deletions cut 0 bases from V and 8 bases from J, with 11 bases between. The CDR3 loop is CASSLGGGTGYTF. CDR3 DNA sequence: TGCGCCAGCAGCTTGGGTGGAGGGACAGGCTACACCTTC.

This clonotype was observed many times. The chain is built from TRBV6-6 and TRBJ1-2; no firm D call. V lost 0 bases and J 0 bases, leaving 8 bases between the germline ends. CDR1 and CDR2 (germline): MNHNY, SVGAGI (reference sequence). The CDR3 contains 15 residues. The CDR3 DNA is TGTGCCAGCAGTTACTCGGCAGAAACTAACTATGGCTACACCTTC. Its translation: CASSYSAETNYGYTF.

V is TRBV20-1 and J is TRBJ1-4; D is uncertain. V lost 6 bases and J lost 7, with 12 bases in between. Germline V lookup: CDR1 DFQATT, CDR2 SNEGSKA (reference sequence). The CDR3 is made up of 12 amino acids. CDR3: CSARRGVEKLFF. In DNA, the CDR3 is TGCAGTGCCCGGAGAGGAGTTGAAAAACTGTTTTTT.

This clonotype was seen only a few times. J is TRBJ2-3 and V is TRBV25-1; 7 bases are a match to TRBD1. The length of the CDR3 is 14 residues. J was trimmed by 3 bases and V by 7 bases; bases with no gene match: 7. Germline CDR1 MGHDK, CDR2 SYGVNS. The CDR3 loop is CASNRQGWTDTQYF. DNA of the CDR3: TGTGCCAGCAACCGACAGGGTTGGACAGATACGCAGTATTTT.

This clonotype was seen more than once but under ten times. The chain has TRBV6-4 and TRBJ1-2, with D uncertain. CDR3 length equals 14 residues. The V end was cut by 2 bases, the J end by 8 bases, with 15 bases between. Germline V lookup: CDR1 MRHNA, CDR2 SNTAGT. The CDR3 sequence is CASSDTRSREGYTF. CDR3 coding DNA: TGTGCCAGCAGTGACACCAGGTCCCGGGAAGGCTACACCTTC.

The J gene is TRBJ2-2, the V gene TRBV30; the D gene is possibly TRBD1 (5 bases). V gave up 2 bases and J gave up 4 bases, with 5 bases separating them. The CDR3 consists of 12 residues. CDR1 and CDR2 (germline): GTSNPN, SVGIG (reference sequence). CDR3 DNA sequence: TGTGCCTGGAGTCAGGGCACCGGGGAGCTGTTTTTT. It yields the protein CAWSQGTGELFF. Looking up the rest from reference TRBV30 and TRBJ2-2 gives the full variable domain: SQTIHQWPATLVQPVGSPLSLECTVEGTSNPNLYWYRQAAGRGLQLLFYSVGIGQISSEVPQNLSASRPQDRQFILSSKKLLLSDSGFYLCAWSQGTGELFFGEGSRLTVL.

This clonotype was observed a handful of times. The chain joins TRBV29-1 to TRBJ2-1; D unresolved. This CDR3 has 12 amino acids. Trimming stripped 4 bases from V and 5 bases from J, with 9 bases between. Germline CDR1 SQVTM, CDR2 ANQGSEA. The CDR3 DNA is TGCAGCGTTGGATCTGGGGACAATGAGCAGTTCTTC. Translated, it gives CSVGSGDNEQFF.

The chain uses TRBV20-1 and TRBJ2-5, with D tentatively TRBD2 (6 bases). The V gene's germline CDR1 is DFQATT and CDR2 SNEGSKA (reference sequence). The CDR3 has 14 residues. Trimming stripped 3 bases from V and 3 bases from J, with 14 bases between. CDR3 DNA: TGCAGTGCTAGTAGGGACGGGAGAAAAGAGACCCAGTACTTC. As protein: CSASRDGRKETQYF.

This clonotype showed up many times. This chain uses TRBV10-3 with TRBJ2-1; 8 bases are shared with TRBD2. V lost 3 bases to trimming and J lost 0 bases; unmatched junction nucleotides: 4. CDR1 and CDR2 (germline): ENHRY, SYGVKD. This CDR3 contains 16 residues. The chain's CDR3 is CAISERGTSSYNEQFF. DNA of the CDR3: TGTGCCATCAGTGAAAGGGGGACTAGCTCCTACAATGAGCAGTTCTTC.

This clonotype was picked up many times. This chain joins TRBV20-1 and TRBJ1-5; no clear D gene. The V and J ends lost 3 bases and 2 bases respectively, with 8 bases between them. The CDR3 runs 13 residues. The germline V gene encodes CDR1 DFQATT and CDR2 SNEGSKA (reference sequence). The CDR3 DNA reads as TGCAGTGCTAGGGGTGTGGGCAATCAGCCCCAGCATTTT. Its translation is CSARGVGNQPQHF.

DNA of the CDR3: TGTGCCAGCAGTGAACGGACAGGGTATAATTCACCCCTCCACTTT. This gives the protein CASSERTGYNSPLHF. The V gene is TRBV25-1, the J gene TRBJ1-6, with 8 bases identical to TRBD1. Germline CDR1 MGHDK, CDR2 SYGVNS. CDR3 length: 15 amino acids. The V gene end was trimmed by 2 bases and the J gene end by 4 bases; junction bases not matched to a gene: 1.

This clonotype was counted between two and nine times. The chain carries TRBV15 and TRBJ2-3; no reliable D call. Trimming shortened V by 0 bases and J by 6 bases, and 13 bases separated the two germline ends. Per the germline V gene, CDR1 is LNHNV and CDR2 is YYDKDF (reference sequence). This CDR3 is built from 15 residues. For the CDR3, the DNA is TGTGCCACCAGCAGAGATTCCCCTAAATCCGATACGCAGTATTTT. It yields the protein CATSRDSPKSDTQYF.

The chain is built from TRBV5-1 and TRBJ2-5; TRBD2 agrees at 8 bases. The CDR3 is 15 residues long. CDR1 is SGHRS, CDR2 YFSETQ, per germline. J gave up 2 bases and V 7 bases, and 10 bases lay outside the gene matches. The CDR3 nucleotides read TGCGCCAGCGCCGGGAGGGCCACATTTCAAGAGACCCAGTACTTC. Its protein product is CASAGRATFQETQYF.

This clonotype was detected ten times or more. The CDR3 nucleotides read TGCGCCAGCAGCTTGGCCGGCGCCGACACTGAAGCTTTCTTT. It is translated as CASSLAGADTEAFF. V is TRBV5-1 and J is TRBJ1-1; D uncertain. The V and J ends lost 0 bases and 3 bases respectively, with 9 bases between them. Germline CDR1 SGHRS, CDR2 YFSETQ. This CDR3 region has 14 residues.

The rearrangement uses TRBV7-6 and TRBJ1-1; possible D gene TRBD1, 6 bases. Trimming pared 5 bases from V and 0 bases from J, leaving 13 bases between. Per the germline V gene, CDR1 is SGHVS and CDR2 is FNYEAQ. The CDR3 is 15 residues long. The CDR3 spells CASSPRTELNTEAFF. CDR3 nucleotide sequence: TGTGCCAGCAGCCCCCGGACAGAATTGAACACTGAAGCTTTCTTT.